This T cell receptor beta chain was sequenced for a study of CD4 T cell repertoires in COVID-19. The memory T cells were sequenced right after ex vivo isolation, without culture. A remark on this clone: Its antigen is currently unknown.

V was clipped by 4 bases and J by 4 bases, with 11 bases between them. Germline CDR1 reads GTSNPN; CDR2 reads SVGIG (reference sequence). The CDR3 is 13 amino acids. Overall study results and limits: Two or all three memory subsets shared several highly expanded SARS-CoV-2-reactive clonotypes.

The method was immunoSEQ multiplex PCR; TCRdb's version includes in-frame clones alone and lacks a portion of them. The profile shows 8,400 or so clones, 80% to 90% of them singletons. The chain links TRBV30 to TRBJ1-3; perhaps TRBD1 as D (6 bases). This clonotype was obtained from a human donor who had COVID-19. Sequences were derived from effector memory CD4+ T cells from blood, sampled before the COVID-19 pandemic. Written as DNA, the CDR3 is TGTGCCTGGAACGGACAGTTGGGAAACACCATATATTTT. Protein sequence: CAWNGQLGNTIYF.